This TCR beta chain emerged from a study of CD8 T cells in ankylosing spondylitis. Notes on the study in general: Relatively scarce in peripheral blood, disease-linked clones were CD8+. Previously reported in reactive arthritis synovial fluid and blood were some of the motif variants. As reported, disease-linked clones showed significant enrichment in matched ankylosing spondylitis synovial fluid. Ankylosing spondylitis blood appeared to carry a characteristic TCR beta motif of 7 or 8 highly homologous variants.

V lost 5 bases and J lost 7; bases outside the gene matches: 7. The germline CDR1 and CDR2 sequences are SGHTA and FQGNSA. CDR3 length: 15 amino acids. In this sample, this clonotype turned up a few times. The antigen is undetermined. Quantitative molecular-barcoded 5'-RACE generated the TCR beta libraries. In TCRdb, the 5' RACE reads were re-called with MiXCR into one record per CDR3 protein. The table has more than 650,000 distinct CDR3 sequences, 12% seen once. The chain uses TRBV7-2 and TRBJ2-7; 14 bases align to TRBD2. The sequenced material came from blood, either unsorted or a sorted T cell fraction (not recorded which). The receptor comes from a male donor with ankylosing spondylitis. In DNA form, the CDR3 reads TGTGCCAGCAGCCCGCGGACTAGCGGGGGGCTGGAGCAGTACTTC. The encoded protein is CASSPRTSGGLEQYF.